A single sample gave rise to the 26 T cell receptor beta chains below, sequenced in a study of shared clonotypes between healthy human individuals. Using immunoSEQ multiplex PCR, the repertoire was profiled, and TCRdb retains in-frame clones only, with some absent. This sample has approximately 500,000 clones; about 78% occur once, and the top ten carry more than 10%. The sequenced sample consisted of PBMCs. These receptors were obtained from a woman aged 35 to 49 in good health. Some clones in this sample may be carry-over from other donors' samples.

This clone turned up a few times. The chain joins TRBV10-3 to TRBJ2-1; TRBD1 is a possible D gene (5 bases). Germline values: CDR1 ENHRY, CDR2 SYGVKD. The germline V and J ends were trimmed by 10 bases and 3 bases, with 16 bases remaining between them. The CDR3 is 14 residues long. The CDR3 bases are TGTGCCAGCCTACAGGACCCAATCTACAATGAGCAGTTCTTC. Protein product: CASLQDPIYNEQFF.

V and J are TRBV7-9 and TRBJ1-2, with a weak D call TRBD1 (5 bases). From germline, CDR1 is SEHNR and CDR2 FQNEAQ (reference sequence). The CDR3 has 14 amino acids. The germline V and J ends were trimmed by 5 bases and 4 bases, with 14 bases remaining between them. DNA of the CDR3: TGTGCCAGCAGCGCGCCACAGGAGTTCTATGGCTACACCTTC. As protein: CASSAPQEFYGYTF.

A word on this clone: It differs at one base from a far larger clone, so likely a read error. The chain links TRBV28 to TRBJ1-2; D is unresolved. Germline V gene data show CDR1 as MDHEN and CDR2 as SYDVKM. The length of the CDR3 is 12 residues. CDR3 in DNA: TGTGCCGGCAGTTTCGGGGTTGATGGCTACACCTTC. This encodes CAGSFGVDGYTF.

The chain recombines TRBV7-3 with TRBJ2-7; tentatively, D is TRBD2 (5 bases). V lost 5 bases, J lost 0 bases, and 14 bases lay in between. The CDR3 is made up of 15 amino acids. Germline-derived CDR1 and CDR2 are SGHTA and FQGTGA. The CDR3 DNA is TGTGCCAGCAGCCCCCAAGGAGGTGGCTCCTACGAGCAGTACTTC. Protein: CASSPQGGGSYEQYF.

This clone turned up a few times. The chain recombines TRBV10-1 with TRBJ2-3, with D perhaps matching TRBD2 (6 bases). This CDR3 is built from 15 residues. Germline values: CDR1 WNHNN, CDR2 SYGVQD (reference sequence). Deletions cut 0 bases from V and 1 base from J, with 8 bases between. CDR3 loop: CASSESTGGTDTQYF. CDR3 sequence (DNA): TGCGCCAGCAGTGAGTCGACGGGGGGCACAGATACGCAGTATTTT.

This chain uses TRBV7-2 with TRBJ2-3, with TRBD1 matching over 8 bases. The CDR3 is 17 amino acids. V lost 4 bases, J lost 3 bases, and 12 bases stayed unmatched. Germline values: CDR1 SGHTA, CDR2 FQGNSA. CDR3 nucleotide sequence: TGTGCCAGCAGCTCCGGACCGGGACAGGATAGGACAGATACGCAGTATTTT. It encodes CASSSGPGQDRTDTQYF.

DNA of the CDR3: TGTGCCTGGAGTGTGGGGCAGGGGGGTGGTGAGCAGTTCTTC. It is translated as CAWSVGQGGGEQFF. V and J are TRBV30 and TRBJ2-1, with D tentatively TRBD1 (7 bases). Trimming cost V 0 bases and J 9 bases, with 15 bases left between them. The CDR3 extends over 14 amino acids. CDR1 is GTSNPN, CDR2 SVGIG, per germline (reference sequence).

This chain connects TRBV6-1 to TRBJ1-4; D remains ambiguous. This CDR3 spans 15 amino acids. The germline V and J ends were trimmed by 2 bases and 4 bases, with 11 bases remaining between them. Germline V gene sequence: CDR1 MNHNS, CDR2 SASEGT. The CDR3 region has the DNA TGTGCCAGCAGTGAATTTTGGCAGAATAATGAAAAACTGTTTTTT. This encodes CASSEFWQNNEKLFF.

V and J are TRBV28 and TRBJ1-5, with a tentative D call TRBD1 (5 bases). The CDR3 runs 12 residues. Germline CDR1 is MDHEN and CDR2 is SYDVKM. The V and J ends lost 10 bases and 2 bases respectively, with 9 bases between them. The CDR3 nucleotides read TGTGCCACCGGGGGAGGCAATCAGCCCCAGCATTTT. Its protein is CATGGGNQPQHF.

The rearrangement joins TRBV9 to TRBJ1-4, with 9 nucleotides matching TRBD1. Germline V gene sequence: CDR1 SGDLS, CDR2 YYNGEE. Losses at the gene ends were 1 base for V and 7 bases for J; bases not matched to a gene: 8. This CDR3 contains 16 residues. The CDR3 reads CASSVKGGTGSEKLFF. In DNA form, the CDR3 reads TGTGCCAGCAGCGTAAAAGGGGGGACAGGGAGTGAAAAACTGTTTTTT.

CDR3 nucleotides: TGCGCCAGCAGCTTCTATCAGGGACAGGAGCCTGAAGCTTTCTTT. Encoded protein: CASSFYQGQEPEAFF. This chain connects TRBV5-1 to TRBJ1-1, with 8 bases identical to TRBD1. Losses at the gene ends were 2 bases for V and 6 bases for J; bases not matched to a gene: 9. Germline V lookup: CDR1 SGHRS, CDR2 YFSETQ. The CDR3 is 15 residues long.

The chain carries TRBV18 and TRBJ1-2; TRBD1 matches at 8 bases. Germline lookup yields CDR1 KGHSH and CDR2 LQKENI. V lost 3 bases, J lost 7 bases, and 4 bases stayed unmatched. CDR3 length: 13 residues. For the CDR3, the DNA is TGTGCCAGCTCACCGGGACAGGAGGTTGGCTACACCTTC. As protein: CASSPGQEVGYTF.

The V gene is TRBV19, the J gene TRBJ2-5; D ambiguous. V lost 3 bases and J lost 2, with 7 bases in between. Per the germline V gene, CDR1 is LNHDA and CDR2 is SQIVND (reference sequence). This CDR3 has 13 residues. CDR3 in amino acids: CASSIGTQETQYF. The CDR3 DNA reads as TGTGCCAGTAGTATCGGTACTCAAGAGACCCAGTACTTC.

The chain couples TRBV4-1 to TRBJ2-5, with a tentative D call TRBD2 (6 bases). The J call may be in error: the DNA end matches TRBJ2-7 better. Germline assignment: CDR1 MGHRA and CDR2 YSYEKL. The CDR3 is 17 amino acids. CDR3 loop: CASSQDLGRTTTYEQYF. The CDR3, as DNA: TGCGCCAGCAGCCAAGACCTCGGTAGGACTACTACCTACGAGCAGTACTTC.

The chain joins TRBV19 to TRBJ1-1; D is ambiguous. The CDR3 consists of 13 residues. Germline-derived CDR1 and CDR2 are LNHDA and SQIVND (reference sequence). V was shortened by 0 bases and J by 7 bases, with 9 bases between the two germline ends. The CDR3 is CASSIDRNYEAFF. CDR3 nucleotides: TGTGCCAGTAGTATAGATCGGAATTATGAAGCTTTCTTT.

The genes are TRBV9 and TRBJ2-3; 12 positions match TRBD2. This CDR3 region has 18 residues. Germline V CDR1 and CDR2: SGDLS, YYNGEE. V shed 0 bases and J 0 bases; nucleotides not matched to a gene: 5. The chain's CDR3 is CASSVGRGTSGSTDTQYF. In DNA, the CDR3 is TGTGCCAGCAGCGTAGGTCGTGGGACTAGCGGGAGCACAGATACGCAGTATTTT.

DNA for the CDR3: TGTGCCAGCAGTCCGGGACACTCGAACACCGGGGAGCTGTTTTTT. Translation: CASSPGHSNTGELFF. The rearrangement joins TRBV5-5 to TRBJ2-2; the D gene is possibly TRBD1 (6 bases). CDR1 SGHKS and CDR2 YYEKEE come from the germline V gene (reference sequence). Trimming removed 5 bases at V and 0 bases at J, with 11 bases between. This CDR3 comprises 15 residues.

This chain connects TRBV2 to TRBJ2-3; tentatively, D is TRBD1 (6 bases). Germline V gene sequence: CDR1 SNHLY, CDR2 FYNNEI. The V gene lost 9 bases and the J gene lost 0 bases, with 7 bases spanning the gap. The CDR3 has 12 amino acids. This chain's CDR3 is CASTGSTDTQYF. The CDR3, as DNA: TGTGCCAGTACAGGGAGCACAGATACGCAGTATTTT.

The chain uses TRBV15 and TRBJ2-7; TRBD1 matches at 8 bases. V shed 0 bases, J shed 1 base, and the junction held 8 bases outside the gene matches. The CDR3 spans 17 residues. Per germline, CDR1 LNHNV and CDR2 YYDKDF (reference sequence). This CDR3 is CATSRDWAGQESYEQYF. The CDR3 nucleotides are TGTGCCACCAGCAGAGATTGGGCGGGACAGGAGTCCTACGAGCAGTACTTC.

The chain combines TRBV6-5 with TRBJ1-5; no reliable D call. V lost 0 bases and J lost 7, with 7 bases in between. Per germline, CDR1 MNHEY and CDR2 SVGAGI. CDR3 length: 13 residues. Written as DNA, the CDR3 is TGTGCCAGCAGTTACTCTCCAGGCCAGCCCCAGCATTTT. Translation gives CASSYSPGQPQHF.

CDR3 loop: CASSSYHRTGATDTQYF. CDR3 bases: TGTGCCAGCAGCTCATACCACCGGACAGGGGCCACAGATACGCAGTATTTT. This chain joins TRBV7-2 and TRBJ2-3; TRBD1 aligns across 9 bases. In germline, CDR1 is SGHTA, CDR2 FQGNSA. The J segment lost 2 bases and the V segment lost 4 bases, leaving 10 bases of the junction unmatched. The CDR3 runs 17 residues.

This clone is a singleton in its sample. The rearrangement joins TRBV5-1 to TRBJ1-1; D remains ambiguous. Trimming removed 4 bases at V and 0 bases at J, with 13 bases between. Germline-derived CDR1 and CDR2 are SGHRS and YFSETQ. The CDR3 is 15 amino acids. CDR3 amino acids: CASSRDRPVNTEAFF. The CDR3 nucleotides read TGCGCCAGCAGCCGAGATAGGCCGGTGAACACTGAAGCTTTCTTT.

Worth noting for this clone: Here the CDR3 omits its conserved ending phenylalanine or tryptophan, so a read error is the likely source. The V and J genes are TRBV30 and TRBJ2-6; unclear D gene. Trimming stripped 5 bases from V and 0 bases from J, with 11 bases between. This CDR3 comprises 15 residues. Germline V gene lookup returns CDR1 GTSNPN and CDR2 SVGIG (reference sequence). This CDR3 is CAWVLSFSGANVLTS. CDR3 coding DNA: TGTGCCTGGGTCCTGAGCTTCTCTGGGGCCAACGTCCTGACTTCC.

The chain has TRBV5-1 and TRBJ2-5; possibly TRBD1 for D (6 bases). This CDR3 region has 14 residues. From germline, CDR1 is SGHRS and CDR2 YFSETQ. Trimming pared 3 bases from V and 14 bases from J, leaving 23 bases between. CDR3 region: CASSWDTGVSDHYF. CDR3 nucleotides: TGCGCCAGCAGCTGGGACACCGGCGTGAGTGACCATTACTTC.

The V gene is TRBV7-3, the J gene TRBJ2-3; D possibly matches TRBD1 or TRBD2 (6 bases each). This CDR3 is built from 14 residues. Deletions cut 6 bases from V and 2 bases from J, with 12 bases between. Germline values: CDR1 SGHTA, CDR2 FQGTGA. The CDR3 protein is CASRKGGTTDTQYF. The CDR3 DNA is TGTGCCAGCAGAAAAGGGGGGACCACAGATACGCAGTATTTT.

The chain has TRBV11-2 and TRBJ1-1; TRBD1 is a possible D gene (6 bases). The V end was cut by 3 bases, the J end by 10 bases, with 15 bases between. The CDR3 spans 13 residues. From germline, CDR1 is SGHAT and CDR2 FQNNGV. The CDR3 protein is CASSFNRDSAAFF. Here the CDR3 DNA reads TGTGCCAGCAGCTTTAACAGGGACTCGGCAGCTTTCTTT.